Listed here are 11 T cell receptor beta chains from one sample, sequenced in a study of response to subunit inactivated influenza vaccine. TCRdb ran MiXCR on the RT-PCR reads and lists one entry per CDR3 protein. Here the sample spans 700,000 to 800,000 distinct CDR3 sequences, under 20% being singletons. Sequenced here: PBMCs from blood, sampled 5 days after vaccination. The receptor source for this set is a man aged 45 to 65 who received an inactivated influenza vaccine.

This clonotype was seen more than once but under ten times. This rearrangement joins TRBV9 to TRBJ2-3; TRBD2 matches at 10 bases. CDR1 and CDR2 from the germline V gene are SGDLS and YYNGEE. The CDR3 totals 16 residues. Unmatched junction bases numbered 8, after V lost 3 bases and J lost 4 bases. Here the CDR3 reads CASSALGTSAPDTQYF. CDR3 bases: TGTGCCAGCAGCGCCCTCGGGACTAGCGCCCCAGATACGCAGTATTTT.

This clonotype was counted ten times or more. V and J are TRBV24-1 and TRBJ1-2, with unresolved D. Germline V gives CDR1 KGHDR, CDR2 SFDVKD. The germline V and J ends were trimmed by 0 bases and 2 bases, with 6 bases remaining between them. The CDR3 spans 14 residues. This CDR3 reads CATSDLRANYGYTF. DNA of the CDR3: TGTGCCACCAGTGATTTGCGGGCCAACTATGGCTACACCTTC.

The table lists this clonotype with a few counts. J is TRBJ2-4 and V is TRBV20-1; D call uncertain. Germline CDR1 is DFQATT and CDR2 is SNEGSKA (reference sequence). The V end lost 5 bases, the J end lost 1 base, and 9 bases lay between the germline ends. The CDR3 is 13 residues long. The CDR3, as DNA: TGCAGTGCTTTCTGGAAGGCCAAAAACATTCAGTACTTC. This codes for CSAFWKAKNIQYF.

V gene TRBV19 combines with J gene TRBJ2-1; D is unclear. This CDR3 has 14 residues. Germline CDR1 reads LNHDA; CDR2 reads SQIVND (reference sequence). The V end was cut by 7 bases, the J end by 0 bases, with 10 bases between. For the CDR3, the DNA is TGTGCCAGTACCCCGACTGGCTCCTACAATGAGCAGTTCTTC. It encodes CASTPTGSYNEQFF.

The chain couples TRBV27 to TRBJ1-2, with 10 bases aligning to TRBD1. This CDR3 contains 15 residues. Germline lookup yields CDR1 MNHEY and CDR2 SMNVEV (reference sequence). Unmatched junction bases numbered 10, after V lost 6 bases and J lost 6 bases. The DNA for the CDR3 is TGTGCCAGCAGAAAAGGGACAGGGGAGTATAATGGCTACACCTTC. The encoded protein is CASRKGTGEYNGYTF.

The CDR3 loop reads CASSPGPEDGYTF. CDR3 DNA sequence: TGTGCCAGCAGCCCCGGGCCCGAGGATGGCTACACCTTC. The chain uses TRBV7-3 and TRBJ1-2, with unresolved D. CDR1 and CDR2 from the germline V gene are SGHTA and FQGTGA. The V gene lost 5 bases and the J gene lost 6 bases, with 13 bases spanning the gap. The CDR3 consists of 13 residues.

The chain joins TRBV27 to TRBJ1-1, with 9 bases identical to TRBD1. Germline V gives CDR1 MNHEY, CDR2 SMNVEV (reference sequence). V was pared by 5 bases and J by 0 bases, with 16 bases of the junction left unmatched. This CDR3 has 19 amino acids. The CDR3 is CASSPIRIRTGVVNTEAFF. The CDR3 region has the DNA TGTGCCAGCAGTCCTATAAGGATACGGACAGGGGTGGTGAACACTGAAGCTTTCTTT.

The V call is TRBV11-2, the J call TRBJ2-1, with TRBD2 identical over 11 bases. Unmatched junction bases numbered 1, after V lost 3 bases and J lost 0 bases. Germline CDR1 and CDR2: SGHAT and FQNNGV. The CDR3 covers 16 residues. The CDR3 protein is CASSFTSGSSYNEQFF. DNA for the CDR3: TGTGCCAGCAGCTTTACTAGCGGGAGCTCCTACAATGAGCAGTTCTTC.

The chain combines TRBV6-5 with TRBJ2-1; D could derive from TRBD1 or TRBD2 (5 bases each). The germline CDR1 and CDR2 sequences are MNHEY and SVGAGI. The CDR3 has 16 residues. V lost 0 bases and J 2 bases, leaving 11 bases between the germline ends. CDR3 DNA sequence: TGTGCCAGCAGTTACTCGGGTGGGGGAACCTACAATGAGCAGTTCTTC. It codes for CASSYSGGGTYNEQFF.

A few counts support this clonotype. The junction does not match germline at one end; this may be a read error. V gene TRBV7-7 combines with J gene TRBJ2-5; tentatively, D is TRBD1 (5 bases). This CDR3 spans 16 amino acids. Germline V gives CDR1 SSHAT, CDR2 FNYEAQ (reference sequence). The CDR3 sequence is CASSLHRFSLQETQYF. CDR3 bases: TGTGCTAGCAGCTTACACAGGTTCAGTCTCCAAGAGACCCAGTACTTC.

V is TRBV7-8 and J is TRBJ1-1, with D maybe TRBD1 (5 bases). The V end was cut by 1 base, the J end by 5 bases, with 17 bases between. CDR3 length: 16 amino acids. Germline-derived CDR1 and CDR2 are SGHVS and FQNEAQ. The CDR3: CASSLVAWGRRTEAFF. For the CDR3, the DNA is TGTGCCAGCAGCTTAGTTGCCTGGGGGAGGAGGACTGAAGCTTTCTTT.